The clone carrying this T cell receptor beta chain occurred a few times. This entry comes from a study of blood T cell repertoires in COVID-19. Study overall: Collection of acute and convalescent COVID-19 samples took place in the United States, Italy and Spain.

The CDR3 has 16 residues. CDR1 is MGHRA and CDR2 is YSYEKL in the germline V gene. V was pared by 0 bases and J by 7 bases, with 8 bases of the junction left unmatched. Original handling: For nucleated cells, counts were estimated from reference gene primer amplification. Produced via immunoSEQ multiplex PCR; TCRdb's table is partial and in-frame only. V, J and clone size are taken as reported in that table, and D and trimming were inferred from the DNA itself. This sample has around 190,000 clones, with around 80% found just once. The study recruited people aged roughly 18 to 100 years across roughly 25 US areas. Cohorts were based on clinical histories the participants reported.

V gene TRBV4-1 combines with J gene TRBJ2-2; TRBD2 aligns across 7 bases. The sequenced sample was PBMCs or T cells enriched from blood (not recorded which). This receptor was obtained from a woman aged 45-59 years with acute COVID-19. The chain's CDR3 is CASSQEERWEGGELFF. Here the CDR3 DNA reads TGCGCCAGCAGCCAAGAGGAGCGTTGGGAGGGCGGGGAGCTGTTTTTT.